This TCR beta chain is from a study of Tregs in tolerant kidney transplant recipients (dated by TCRdb to 2018 to 2020). Study-level background: TCRbeta sequencing was used in the study to identify donor-specific regulatory T cells before combined kidney and bone marrow transplantation, and the identified cells were then tracked after transplant. In a few healthy controls, several methods of expanding Tregs specific for an allogeneic donor were compared by TCRbeta repertoire sequencing. Study-level results and caveats: Although technical replication error seemed to be minimal, the question of biological reproducibility was not addressed directly. Because only a small number of patients were included, the study had limitations, and the results will need to be validated in larger populations as well as under other immunosuppression protocols. Expanding Tregs with activated donor B cells appeared to identify the most biologically relevant and donor-specific TCRbeta repertoire.

Genomic DNA was extracted from sorted cells with the QIAGEN DNeasy Blood and Tissue Kit for TCRbeta CDR3 sequencing. High-throughput TCRbeta CDR3 sequencing, which included PCR amplification with bias correction and internal controls, was done commercially through immunoSEQ. The authors processed their data as follows. Unique productive TCRbeta sequences were defined by CDR3 nucleotide sequence where primers matched, otherwise by CDR3 amino acid sequence with Vbeta and Jbeta genes. To correct sorting error, sequences shared between sorted populations at a frequency ratio of 2:1 or less were removed; the rest were assigned to the higher population. A sequence counted as donor-reactive if, in CFSE-low cells, the sequence had a frequency of at least 0.01% and was expanded at least 5-fold compared with unstimulated cells. Jensen-Shannon divergence, calculated on the top 100 TCRbeta sequences ranked by frequency, was used to quantify repertoire divergence. For samples with multiple sequencing runs, sorting error was corrected in each run separately before the runs were combined. Not all clones reach the TCRdb copy of this immuneACCESS table, which keeps in-frame sequences only. Checked studies attribute under half of the gap to unresolved V genes and leave the rest unexplained. V and J calls and clone size are copied from that table; D and trimming were computed from the DNA. The sample profile shows about 120,000 clones; around 94% of them were found once. The ten largest clonotypes hold around 0.58% of the sample.

Unstimulated Tregs (CD4+CD25+CD127-), CD4+ non-Tregs (CD4+CD25-), CD4 and CD8 cells were FACS-sorted from thawed PBMCs. Blood from healthy controls was obtained either from healthy volunteers or as purchased buffy coats. Healthy control blood was processed to PBMCs with a Ficoll density gradient and then cryopreserved, whereas patient PBMCs were collected both before and after transplant. The germline V gene gives CDR1 as MNHEY and CDR2 as SVGAGI. The CDR3 covers 13 residues, taking in both the cysteine and the phenylalanine. Just the 39-base CDR3 DNA is kept, in frame starting at base 1. V is pared back by 4 bases and J by 1 base, with 7 bases lying between the germline termini. Concerning this clone itself: What this receptor recognizes is not known. No qualities accompany the bases; no much larger clone lies one base away.

Sequencing was performed on CD4+ T cells from blood. The sequence joins TRBV6-5 to TRBJ1-1; too little of a D gene remains to name it. This clonotype was sampled from a human donor in good health. CDR3 protein: CASSSTQNTEAFF. The bases read TGTGCCAGCAGTTCGACCCAGAACACTGAAGCTTTCTTT.